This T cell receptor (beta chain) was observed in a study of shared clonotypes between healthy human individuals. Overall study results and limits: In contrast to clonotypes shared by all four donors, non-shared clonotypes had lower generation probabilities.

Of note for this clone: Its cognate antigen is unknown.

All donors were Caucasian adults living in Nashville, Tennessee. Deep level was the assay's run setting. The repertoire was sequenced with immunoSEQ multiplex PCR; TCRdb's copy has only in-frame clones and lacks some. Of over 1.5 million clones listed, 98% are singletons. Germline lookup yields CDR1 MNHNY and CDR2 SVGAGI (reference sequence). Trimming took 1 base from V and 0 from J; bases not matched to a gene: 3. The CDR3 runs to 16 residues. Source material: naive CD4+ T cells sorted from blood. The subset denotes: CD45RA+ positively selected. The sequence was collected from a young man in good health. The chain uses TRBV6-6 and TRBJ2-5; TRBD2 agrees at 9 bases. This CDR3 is CASSYWPSGDQETQYF. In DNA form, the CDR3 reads TGTGCCAGCAGTTACTGGCCTAGCGGGGACCAAGAGACCCAGTACTTC.